This T cell receptor beta chain was documented in a study of technical replicates of blood from a handful of donors. TCRdb's table, derived via immunoSEQ multiplex PCR, lists solely in-frame clones and lacks some. Of some 84,000 clones in the sample, roughly nine tenths were seen once. Only one count was recorded for this clone. V dropped 7 bases and J dropped 7; count of bases not matched to a gene: 9. The CDR3 totals 12 residues. Germline CDR1 reads SQVTM; CDR2 reads ANQGSEA. Sequences were obtained from T cells isolated from PBMCs. The receptor's source is a human donor in good health. This rearrangement joins TRBV29-1 to TRBJ2-7, with 8 bases identical to TRBD1. The CDR3 sequence: CSASPDRDEQYF. The CDR3 region has the DNA TGCAGCGCGAGCCCGGACAGGGATGAGCAGTACTTC.